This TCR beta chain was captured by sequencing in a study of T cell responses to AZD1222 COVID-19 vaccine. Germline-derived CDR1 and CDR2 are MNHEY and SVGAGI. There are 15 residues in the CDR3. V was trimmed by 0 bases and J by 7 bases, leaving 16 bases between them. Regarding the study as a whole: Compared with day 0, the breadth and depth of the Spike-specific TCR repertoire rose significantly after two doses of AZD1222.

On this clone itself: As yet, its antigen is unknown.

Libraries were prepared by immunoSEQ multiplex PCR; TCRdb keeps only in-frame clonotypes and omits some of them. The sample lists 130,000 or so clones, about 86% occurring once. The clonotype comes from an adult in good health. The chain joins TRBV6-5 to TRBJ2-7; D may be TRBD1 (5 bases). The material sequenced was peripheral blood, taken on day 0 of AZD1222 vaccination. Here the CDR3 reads CASSYSSQGTREQYF. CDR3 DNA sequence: TGTGCCAGCAGTTACTCGAGCCAGGGAACGAGAGAGCAGTACTTC.